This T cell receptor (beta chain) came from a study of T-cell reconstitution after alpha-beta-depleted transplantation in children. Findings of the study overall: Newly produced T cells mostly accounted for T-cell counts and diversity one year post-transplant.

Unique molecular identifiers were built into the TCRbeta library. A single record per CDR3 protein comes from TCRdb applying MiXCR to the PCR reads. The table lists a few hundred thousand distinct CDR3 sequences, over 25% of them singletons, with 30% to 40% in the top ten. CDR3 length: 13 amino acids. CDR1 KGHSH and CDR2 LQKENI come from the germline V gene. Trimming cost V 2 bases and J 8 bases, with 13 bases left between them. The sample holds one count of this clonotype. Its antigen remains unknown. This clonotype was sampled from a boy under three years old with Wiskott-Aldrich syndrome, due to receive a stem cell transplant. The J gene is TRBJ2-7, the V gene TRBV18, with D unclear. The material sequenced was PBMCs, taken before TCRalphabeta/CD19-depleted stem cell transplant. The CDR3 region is CASSPVKAVKQYF. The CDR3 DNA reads TGTGCCAGCTCACCAGTAAAGGCAGTGAAGCAGTACTTC.